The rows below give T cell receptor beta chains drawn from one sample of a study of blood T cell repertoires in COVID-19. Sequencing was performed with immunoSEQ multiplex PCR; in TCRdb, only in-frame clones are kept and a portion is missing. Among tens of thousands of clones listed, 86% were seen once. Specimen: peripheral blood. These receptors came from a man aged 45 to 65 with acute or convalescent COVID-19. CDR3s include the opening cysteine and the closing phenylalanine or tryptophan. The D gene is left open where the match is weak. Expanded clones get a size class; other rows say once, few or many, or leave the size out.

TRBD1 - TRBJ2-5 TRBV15 TGTGCCACCAGCAGAATTCAGACAGGGTGGAATGAAGCCCAGTACTTC CATSRIQTGWNEAQYF
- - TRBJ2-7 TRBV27 TGTGCCAGCAGTTTAGTCTTGGGCTTGGACGAGCAGTACTTC CASSLVLGLDEQYF
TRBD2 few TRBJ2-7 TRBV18 TGTGCCAGCTCACCGGGACTAGCGGGAAACTACGAGCAGTACTTC CASSPGLAGNYEQYF
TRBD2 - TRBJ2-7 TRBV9 TGTGCCAGCAGCGTAGGGCTAGCGGGCGAGCAGTACTTC CASSVGLAGEQYF
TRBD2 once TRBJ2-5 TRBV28 TGTGCCAGCAGTTTTTGGGGACTAGCGGGAGCAGAGACCCAGTACTTC CASSFWGLAGAETQYF
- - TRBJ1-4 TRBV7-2 TGTGCCAGCAGCCCTGGGCCAGGGGAAAAACTGTTTTTT CASSPGPGEKLFF
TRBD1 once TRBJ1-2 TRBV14 TGTGCCAGCAGCCCCCGACAGGGCAAAGGCTACACCTTC CASSPRQGKGYTF
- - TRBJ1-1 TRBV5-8 TGTGCCAGCAGCTTGGATATGAACACTGAAGCTTTCTTT CASSLDMNTEAFF
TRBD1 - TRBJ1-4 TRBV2 TGTGCCAGCAAGACAGGGGGCGCGAATGAAAAACTGTTTTTT CASKTGGANEKLFF
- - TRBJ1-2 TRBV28 TGTGCCAGCAAATTCGCCGGGACTTACTATGGCTACACCTTC CASKFAGTYYGYTF
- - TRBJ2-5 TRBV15 TGTGCCACCAGCCAAAAGACTTATGAGGGAAAGACCCAGTACTTC CATSQKTYEGKTQYF
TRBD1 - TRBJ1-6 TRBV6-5 TGTGCCAGCAGCCGGGACAGGAATTCACCCCTCCACTTT CASSRDRNSPLHF
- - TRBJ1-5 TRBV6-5 TGTGCCAGCAGTTCGAGATATAGCAATCAGCCCCAGCATTTT CASSSRYSNQPQHF
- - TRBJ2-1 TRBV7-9 TGTGCCAGCAGCTTTTCTACCCGCAGGGGCATCTCCTACAATGAGCAGTTCTTC CASSFSTRRGISYNEQFF
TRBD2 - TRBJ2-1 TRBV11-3 TGTGCCAGCAGCCCCGGCGGGACTAGCGGGGGTAGGAATGAGCAGTTCTTC CASSPGGTSGGRNEQFF
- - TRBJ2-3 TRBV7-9 TGTGCCAGCAGCTACCCTATAGAGGATACGCAGTATTTT CASSYPIEDTQYF
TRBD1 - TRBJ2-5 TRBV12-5 TGTGCTAGTGGTCCCGGGACAGGTCAAGAGACCCAGTACTTC CASGPGTGQETQYF
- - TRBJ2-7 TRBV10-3 TGTGCCATTCAGGGGGGACTTGGGAAGAACGAGCAGTACTTC CAIQGGLGKNEQYF
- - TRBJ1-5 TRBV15 TGTGCCACCAGCAGAGAGGGCTATCAGCCCCAGCATTTT CATSREGYQPQHF
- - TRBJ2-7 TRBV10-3 TGTGCCATCAGCCAGGACTACCTACGAGGGCAGTACTTC CAISQDYLRGQYF
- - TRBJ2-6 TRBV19 TGTGCCAGTAGCCGCCCTACAGACGGGGCCAACGTCCTGACTTTC CASSRPTDGANVLTF
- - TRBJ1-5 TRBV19 TGTGCCAGTAGTATAGAACACAATCAGCCCCAGCATTTT CASSIEHNQPQHF
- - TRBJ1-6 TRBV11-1 TGTGCCAGCAGCTTAAATTCCGGGTCGCGCCTCCACTTT CASSLNSGSRLHF
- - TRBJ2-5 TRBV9 TGTGCCAGCAGCGTAGATCAGTACGAGACCCAGTACTTC CASSVDQYETQYF
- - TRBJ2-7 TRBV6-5 TGTGCCAGCCGGGGCGGGGCCTACGAGCAGTACTTC CASRGGAYEQYF
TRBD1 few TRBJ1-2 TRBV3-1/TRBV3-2 TGTGCCAGCAGCCAAGGAGACAGGGGGATAAGGGGCTACACCTTC CASSQGDRGIRGYTF
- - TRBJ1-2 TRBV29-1 TGCAGCGCCGCAGCAGGGTTCTATGGCTACACCTTC CSAAAGFYGYTF
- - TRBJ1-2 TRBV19 TGTGCCAGTAGGAACTTAAATGGCTACACCTTC CASRNLNGYTF
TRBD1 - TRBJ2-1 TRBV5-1 TGCGCCAGCAGCTTCGGGGGACAGGTTCTGAATGAGCAGTTCTTC CASSFGGQVLNEQFF
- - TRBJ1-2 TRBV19 TGTGCCAGTAGTTGGACGACAGATGGCTACACCTTC CASSWTTDGYTF
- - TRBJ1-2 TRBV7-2 TGTGCCAGCAGCCCCAGGGGTTTTTCCCTCAACCTCTATGGCTACACCTTC CASSPRGFSLNLYGYTF
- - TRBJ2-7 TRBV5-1 TGCGCCAGCAGCTTCACAGGGCAAATTCACGAGCAGTACTTC CASSFTGQIHEQYF
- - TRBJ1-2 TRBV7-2 TGTGCCAGCAGCTCGACAGGTCCCCTTTATGGCTACACCTTC CASSSTGPLYGYTF
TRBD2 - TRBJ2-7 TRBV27 TGTGCCAGCAGTCCAACGGGGGGGGGCTACGAGCAGTACTTC CASSPTGGGYEQYF
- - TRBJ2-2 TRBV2 TGTGCCAGCAGTTCTCAGGCCCCGAACACCGGGGAGCTGTTTTTT CASSSQAPNTGELFF
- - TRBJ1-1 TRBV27 TGTGCCAGCAGTTGGGGGGCTGAAGCTTTCTTT CASSWGAEAFF